This note documents a single T cell receptor beta chain sequence. Its antigen is as yet unknown. This specimen belongs to a study of T cells in narcolepsy. Study in general: Healthy controls were enrolled alongside patients with narcolepsy type 1 or type 2.

Here immunoSEQ multiplex PCR was the method, and the copy in TCRdb shows in-frame clones only, minus some. The data contain 25,000 to 30,000 clones, under 85% of them seen just once; the ten biggest clones take up 0.91%. Study-level results: In some patient and control memory CD4+ samples, autoreactive clones were absent.

Trimming removed 6 bases from V and 11 bases from J, with 14 bases in between. CDR3 size: 12 residues. Germline CDR1 and CDR2: MNHEY and SVGAGI. The sample comprised CD45RA- memory CD4+ T cells from PBMCs. This chain uses TRBV6-5 with TRBJ2-1; D may be TRBD1 or TRBD2 (5 bases each). The receptor comes from a human donor with narcolepsy. The CDR3 loop reads CASSRSGTQQFF. Here the CDR3 DNA reads TGTGCCAGCAGCCGCTCCGGGACCCAGCAGTTCTTC.